This T cell receptor beta chain came from a study of neurological immune-mediated disorders. The method for making cDNA was 5'RACE, and it used 10-nucleotide random UMIs. TCRdb reprocessed the 5' RACE reads with MiXCR, giving one entry per CDR3 protein. The sample contains nearly 60,000 distinct CDR3 sequences, approximately 3.6% of which appear only once. The V end lost 7 bases, the J end lost 4 bases, and 13 bases lay between the germline ends. This CDR3 is built from 13 residues. Germline CDR1 is MNHNS and CDR2 is SASEGT. The study's findings and limits: No CDR3 amino acid sequences recurred among expanded clones across subjects, suggesting private repertoires in all groups. HTLV-1-associated myelopathy showed the most TCR clonal expansion; multiple sclerosis the least, below healthy controls.

At least ten counts were recorded for this clonotype. Its antigen is unidentified. Preparation of the unsorted libraries drew on 2 million PBMCs stored at -80 C. The receptor comes from a woman aged 55-70 years with multiple sclerosis. The chain links TRBV6-1 to TRBJ1-1, with D possibly matching TRBD1 (6 bases). The sample comprised PBMCs. The chain's CDR3 is CASITGGGTEAFF. For the CDR3, the DNA is TGTGCCAGCATCACAGGAGGGGGCACTGAAGCTTTCTTT.